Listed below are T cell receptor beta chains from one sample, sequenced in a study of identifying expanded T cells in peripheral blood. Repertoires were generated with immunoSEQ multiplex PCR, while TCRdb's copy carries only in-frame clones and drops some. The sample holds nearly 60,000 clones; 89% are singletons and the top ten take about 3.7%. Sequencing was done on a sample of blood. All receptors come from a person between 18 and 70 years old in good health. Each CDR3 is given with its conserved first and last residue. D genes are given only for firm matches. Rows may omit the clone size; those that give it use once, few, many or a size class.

CDR3 DNA: TGCGCCAGCTCGGGGACAGGAGGGTTTGGTGGCTACACCTTC; CDR3 protein: CASSGTGGFGGYTF; V gene: TRBV5-1; D gene: TRBD1; clone size: once; J gene: TRBJ1-2; CDR3 length: 14
CDR3 DNA: TGCAGCGTTGAGCGGACAGGGGTAGAGACCCAGTACTTC; CDR3 protein: CSVERTGVETQYF; V gene: TRBV29-1; D gene: TRBD1; clone size: -; J gene: TRBJ2-5; CDR3 length: 13
CDR3 DNA: TGCGCCAGCAGTGAGTTAAGGTCGTGGGGCTACACCTTC; CDR3 protein: CASSELRSWGYTF; V gene: TRBV10-2; D gene: -; clone size: -; J gene: TRBJ1-2; CDR3 length: 13
CDR3 DNA: TGCGCCAGCAGCCAAGGTTGGGGCTACACCTTC; CDR3 protein: CASSQGWGYTF; V gene: TRBV4-3; D gene: -; clone size: -; J gene: TRBJ1-2; CDR3 length: 11
CDR3 DNA: TGTGCCAGCAGCGTAGCTAGCGTTGGGAATGAGCAGTTCTTC; CDR3 protein: CASSVASVGNEQFF; V gene: TRBV9; D gene: -; clone size: -; J gene: TRBJ2-1; CDR3 length: 14
CDR3 DNA: TGTGCTAGTGGAGCGGACATGGGGACCCATCAGCCCCAGCATTTT; CDR3 protein: CASGADMGTHQPQHF; V gene: TRBV12-5; D gene: -; clone size: -; J gene: TRBJ1-5; CDR3 length: 15
CDR3 DNA: TGTGCCAGCAGTTCCATGACTAGCGGGGGAGGGGAGACCCAGTACTTC; CDR3 protein: CASSSMTSGGGETQYF; V gene: TRBV27; D gene: TRBD2; clone size: -; J gene: TRBJ2-5; CDR3 length: 16
CDR3 DNA: TGTGCCAGCAGCTTAGGGGCGGTTGAAAACACTGAAGCTTTCTTT; CDR3 protein: CASSLGAVENTEAFF; V gene: TRBV11-2; D gene: -; clone size: -; J gene: TRBJ1-1; CDR3 length: 15
CDR3 DNA: TGCGCCAGCAGCCAAGATCTGCGGACAGGGAGCGAAAAACTGTTTTTT; CDR3 protein: CASSQDLRTGSEKLFF; V gene: TRBV4-3; D gene: TRBD1; clone size: -; J gene: TRBJ1-4; CDR3 length: 16
CDR3 DNA: TGCGCCAGCAGCAACCCCGACGGGGAAGAGACCCAGTACTTC; CDR3 protein: CASSNPDGEETQYF; V gene: TRBV5-1; D gene: -; clone size: -; J gene: TRBJ2-5; CDR3 length: 14
CDR3 DNA: TGTGCCAGCAGCTTGCAACTAGCGGGAGGGACTGAGCAGTTCTTC; CDR3 protein: CASSLQLAGGTEQFF; V gene: TRBV5-4; D gene: TRBD2; clone size: -; J gene: TRBJ2-1; CDR3 length: 15
CDR3 DNA: TGCGCCAGCAGCTTGAACGGCGCGGGAGGGGGCACCGGGGAGCTGTTTTTT; CDR3 protein: CASSLNGAGGGTGELFF; V gene: TRBV5-1; D gene: TRBD2; clone size: -; J gene: TRBJ2-2; CDR3 length: 17
CDR3 DNA: TGCAGCGTTCATATGGGGACGGGCGATGAGCAGTTCTTC; CDR3 protein: CSVHMGTGDEQFF; V gene: TRBV29-1; D gene: -; clone size: -; J gene: TRBJ2-1; CDR3 length: 13
CDR3 DNA: TGCAGCGTGGAGCCGTCCGCGGGAGATGAAAAACTGTTTTTT; CDR3 protein: CSVEPSAGDEKLFF; V gene: TRBV29-1; D gene: -; clone size: -; J gene: TRBJ1-4; CDR3 length: 14
CDR3 DNA: TGTGCCAGCAGTGAGGGACAAAACTATGGCTACACCTTC; CDR3 protein: CASSEGQNYGYTF; V gene: TRBV2; D gene: -; clone size: -; J gene: TRBJ1-2; CDR3 length: 13
CDR3 DNA: TGTGCCAGCAGCTTTGCATTGGGGTCGGATCAGCCCCAGCATTTT; CDR3 protein: CASSFALGSDQPQHF; V gene: TRBV7-2; D gene: -; clone size: few; J gene: TRBJ1-5; CDR3 length: 15
CDR3 DNA: TGCGCCAGCAGCAGCGCAGGGGATCGAACCACTGAAGCTTTCTTT; CDR3 protein: CASSSAGDRTTEAFF; V gene: TRBV5-1; D gene: -; clone size: -; J gene: TRBJ1-1; CDR3 length: 15
CDR3 DNA: TGCGCCAGCAGCTTGGTTTCCGGTTTCTACGAGCAGTACTTC; CDR3 protein: CASSLVSGFYEQYF; V gene: TRBV5-1; D gene: -; clone size: -; J gene: TRBJ2-7; CDR3 length: 14
CDR3 DNA: TGTGCCAGCAGTGATACGGCTAACTATGGCTACACCTTC; CDR3 protein: CASSDTANYGYTF; V gene: TRBV6-1; D gene: -; clone size: once; J gene: TRBJ1-2; CDR3 length: 13
CDR3 DNA: TGTGCCAGCAGCTTAATAGGTGGGGCGGGAGATACGCAGTATTTT; CDR3 protein: CASSLIGGAGDTQYF; V gene: TRBV7-3; D gene: -; clone size: once; J gene: TRBJ2-3; CDR3 length: 15
CDR3 DNA: TGTGCCATCAGCGGGGGAACTGGAGACTGGCACAATCAGCCCCAGCATTTT; CDR3 protein: CAISGGTGDWHNQPQHF; V gene: TRBV10-3; D gene: -; clone size: -; J gene: TRBJ1-5; CDR3 length: 17
CDR3 DNA: TGTGCCAGCAGCAACCGACTAGCGGTTCTGGGTGGCGATGAGCAGTTCTTC; CDR3 protein: CASSNRLAVLGGDEQFF; V gene: TRBV7-8; D gene: TRBD2; clone size: -; J gene: TRBJ2-1; CDR3 length: 17
CDR3 DNA: TGCGCCAGCAGCTTGGACGGGGACACTGAAGCTTTCTTT; CDR3 protein: CASSLDGDTEAFF; V gene: TRBV5-1; D gene: -; clone size: -; J gene: TRBJ1-1; CDR3 length: 13
CDR3 DNA: TGTGCCAGCAGCGTAGGGGACAGGAATGAGCAGTTCTTC; CDR3 protein: CASSVGDRNEQFF; V gene: TRBV9; D gene: TRBD1; clone size: -; J gene: TRBJ2-1; CDR3 length: 13
CDR3 DNA: TGTGCCAGCAGTTTAGGGGGGGGGACTGGGGCCAACGTCCTGACTTTC; CDR3 protein: CASSLGGGTGANVLTF; V gene: TRBV28; D gene: TRBD2; clone size: -; J gene: TRBJ2-6; CDR3 length: 16
CDR3 DNA: TGTGCCAGCAGCTTAAGGACGAACAATGAGCAGTTCTTC; CDR3 protein: CASSLRTNNEQFF; V gene: TRBV7-2; D gene: -; clone size: -; J gene: TRBJ2-1; CDR3 length: 13